These 27 T cell receptor beta chains came from one sample sequenced in a study of blood T cell repertoires in COVID-19. Profiling relied on immunoSEQ multiplex PCR, and the TCRdb table lists in-frame clones only, not all of them. The sample includes tens of thousands of clones, 80% to 90% of them seen just once. Sequencing was carried out using peripheral blood. The receptors come from a man aged 55-75 years in a cohort sampled during active COVID-19.

The chain recombines TRBV3-1 (or the pseudogene TRBV3-2) with TRBJ1-1, with D maybe TRBD1 (6 bases). The V end lost 2 bases, the J end lost 1 base, and 11 bases lay between the germline ends. This CDR3 has 15 residues. CDR1 is LGHDT and CDR2 is YNNKEL in the germline V gene (reference sequence). CDR3 in amino acids: CASSQQRTANTEAFF. CDR3 nucleotide sequence: TGTGCCAGCAGCCAACAAAGGACAGCGAACACTGAAGCTTTCTTT.

This clone occurred a few times. V gene TRBV10-3 combines with J gene TRBJ2-1; D unresolved. The length of the CDR3 is 11 residues. Trimming removed 3 bases from V and 8 bases from J, with 5 bases in between. Germline-derived CDR1 and CDR2 are ENHRY and SYGVKD. Here the CDR3 reads CAISEEYEQFF. CDR3 sequence (DNA): TGTGCCATCAGTGAAGAGTATGAGCAGTTCTTC.

This sequence joins TRBV18 and TRBJ1-5; 9 positions agree with TRBD1. The CDR3 consists of 14 residues. The trim removed 4 bases at V and 7 bases at J, leaving 5 bases unmatched. Germline lookup yields CDR1 KGHSH and CDR2 LQKENI. CDR3 sequence (DNA): TGTGCCAGCTCACATTCTGACAGGGGGCAGCCCCAGCATTTT. This sequence encodes CASSHSDRGQPQHF.

The CDR3 spells CASSLVGTGRFYEQYF. As DNA, the CDR3 is TGTGCCAGCAGCTTAGTTGGGACAGGGAGATTCTACGAGCAGTACTTC. This chain connects TRBV7-8 to TRBJ2-7, with 9 bases fitting TRBD1. The germline V gene encodes CDR1 SGHVS and CDR2 FQNEAQ. The CDR3 is 16 residues long. The V segment lost 1 base and the J segment 3 bases; nucleotides outside the gene matches: 7.

The gene calls are TRBV6-2 or TRBV6-3 and TRBJ2-7, with 8 bases lining up with TRBD1. CDR3 length equals 15 residues. Losses at the gene ends were 5 bases for V and 3 bases for J; bases not matched to a gene: 9. The V gene's germline CDR1 is MNHEY and CDR2 SVGEGT. CDR3 sequence reads: CASSTRDRINYEQYF. The CDR3 nucleotides read TGTGCCAGCAGTACCCGGGACAGGATTAACTACGAGCAGTACTTC.

This rearrangement joins TRBV5-1 to TRBJ1-5, with 8 bases fitting TRBD1. J was trimmed by 4 bases and V by 4 bases; bases with no gene match: 4. The CDR3 length is 14 residues. Per the germline V gene, CDR1 is SGHRS and CDR2 is YFSETQ. The chain's CDR3 is CASSPGGLNQPQHF. As DNA, the CDR3 is TGCGCCAGCAGCCCAGGGGGCTTAAATCAGCCCCAGCATTTT. Filled out from reference TRBV5-1 and TRBJ1-5, the complete variable domain reads KAGVTQTPRYLIKTRGQQVTLSCSPISGHRSVSWYQQTPGQGLQFLFEYFSETQRNKGNFPGRFSGRQFSNSRSEMNVSTLELGDSALYLCASSPGGLNQPQHFGDGTRLSIL.

This clone has at least ten counts. The chain joins TRBV24-1 to TRBJ2-7; weak D call: TRBD2 (5 bases). Germline V gene lookup returns CDR1 KGHDR and CDR2 SFDVKD. The CDR3 is 15 amino acids. The germline V and J ends were trimmed by 2 bases and 7 bases, with 17 bases remaining between them. CDR3 loop: CATSDSRTRGEEQYF. The CDR3 DNA is TGTGCCACCAGTGATTCTAGGACCCGGGGAGAGGAGCAGTACTTC.

Here the CDR3 DNA reads TGTGCCAGCAGCCAGACGACAGGGCGTGAGCAGTTCTTC. Its protein product is CASSQTTGREQFF. The chain links TRBV3-1 (or the pseudogene TRBV3-2) to TRBJ2-1; 7 bases match TRBD1. CDR3 length equals 13 residues. Losses at the gene ends were 3 bases for V and 9 bases for J; bases not matched to a gene: 5. The germline gives CDR1 LGHDT, CDR2 YNNKEL (reference sequence).

This rearrangement joins TRBV6-6 to TRBJ2-7; TRBD2 aligns across 9 bases. This CDR3 is built from 13 residues. Per the germline V gene, CDR1 is MNHNY and CDR2 is SVGAGI (reference sequence). The V and J ends lost 2 bases and 6 bases, in that order; junction bases with no gene match: 2. This chain's CDR3 is CASSYRGGAEQYF. CDR3 sequence (DNA): TGTGCCAGCAGTTACCGCGGGGGGGCCGAGCAGTACTTC.

The chain joins TRBV10-3 to TRBJ1-3, with D possibly TRBD1 on 5 matching bases. Trimming shortened V by 3 bases and J by 0 bases, and 12 bases separated the two germline ends. The CDR3 has 16 residues. Germline V gene data show CDR1 as ENHRY and CDR2 as SYGVKD. The CDR3 loop reads CAISDGRAHSGNTIYF. CDR3 bases: TGTGCCATCAGTGACGGCAGGGCGCACTCTGGAAACACCATATATTTT.

The genes are TRBV7-2 and TRBJ1-1; unclear D gene. The CDR3 runs to 13 residues. V lost 1 base, J lost 6 bases, and 9 bases lay in between. Germline V gene sequence: CDR1 SGHTA, CDR2 FQGNSA. The CDR3 DNA reads as TGTGCCAGCAGCTTAGAGAGGGTCGCTGAAGCTTTCTTT. Amino acids: CASSLERVAEAFF.

The chain couples TRBV6-1 to TRBJ1-3; D is possibly TRBD1 (5 bases). Germline V gene sequence: CDR1 MNHNS, CDR2 SASEGT. V was pared by 1 base and J by 0 bases, with 7 bases between. CDR3 length: 15 residues. CDR3 sequence: CASSEVGVSGNTIYF. DNA of the CDR3: TGTGCCAGCAGTGAAGTAGGGGTCTCTGGAAACACCATATATTTT.

The chain employs TRBV19 and TRBJ1-2; possibly TRBD1 for D (6 bases). Per the germline V gene, CDR1 is LNHDA and CDR2 is SQIVND (reference sequence). Deletions cut 1 base from V and 7 bases from J, with 10 bases between. This CDR3 contains 13 residues. CDR3 sequence reads: CASSIGPRGGYTF. Here the CDR3 DNA reads TGTGCCAGTAGTATAGGGCCCAGGGGTGGCTACACCTTC.

CDR3 residues: CASSPTSGAFSGANVLTF. Here the CDR3 DNA reads TGTGCCAGCAGCCCAACTAGCGGGGCGTTCTCTGGGGCCAACGTCCTGACTTTC. The V call is TRBV5-6, the J call TRBJ2-6; TRBD2 matches at 10 bases. Germline CDR1 is SGHDT and CDR2 is YYEEEE. This CDR3 spans 18 amino acids. Trimming at V came to 4 bases and at J to 0 bases, leaving 7 bases not matched to a gene.

The rearrangement links TRBV15 to TRBJ1-5, with D maybe TRBD1 (6 bases). The CDR3 contains 15 residues. In germline, CDR1 is LNHNV, CDR2 YYDKDF (reference sequence). V was trimmed by 1 base and J by 5 bases, leaving 12 bases between them. CDR3 sequence (DNA): TGTGCCACCAGCAGAGGTCCCAGGGGAGATCAGCCCCAGCATTTT. It codes for CATSRGPRGDQPQHF.

The CDR3 protein is CASSFFGGGGDTQYF. Here the CDR3 DNA reads TGTGCCAGCAGTTTTTTCGGGGGAGGGGGAGATACGCAGTATTTT. This rearrangement joins TRBV28 to TRBJ2-3, with D tentatively TRBD2 (7 bases). V was cut by 3 bases and J by 5 bases, with 15 bases left in between. This CDR3 has 15 amino acids. Germline V gene lookup returns CDR1 MDHEN and CDR2 SYDVKM.

This clone came up a few times. This chain links TRBV11-2 with TRBJ2-7; 14 bases match TRBD2. CDR1 and CDR2 from the germline V gene are SGHAT and FQNNGV. The CDR3 totals 15 residues. V was pared by 6 bases and J by 7 bases, with 8 bases of the junction left unmatched. The CDR3, as DNA: TGTGCCAGCAGAAGGACTAGCGGGAGGCCGCGGGAGCAGTACTTC. Amino acid sequence: CASRRTSGRPREQYF.

The chain combines TRBV24-1 with TRBJ2-1; D might be TRBD2 (7 bases). The CDR3 contains 14 residues. V was shortened by 7 bases and J by 8 bases, with 17 bases between the two germline ends. Germline V gene sequence: CDR1 KGHDR, CDR2 SFDVKD. For the CDR3, the DNA is TGTGCCACCAGCCGGGGGGCTAGAGTCGATGAGCAGTTCTTC. Amino acid sequence: CATSRGARVDEQFF.

This chain joins TRBV29-1 and TRBJ1-2; no clear D. Germline V lookup: CDR1 SQVTM, CDR2 ANQGSEA. V was pared by 2 bases and J by 8 bases, with 3 bases between. This CDR3 region has 9 residues. CDR3 residues: CSVESGYTF. The CDR3 DNA sequence: TGCAGCGTTGAAAGCGGCTACACCTTC.

In this sample, this clone turned up once. The chain couples TRBV19 to TRBJ1-2, with a weak D call TRBD1 (5 bases). The CDR3 consists of 14 residues. Germline lookup yields CDR1 LNHDA and CDR2 SQIVND (reference sequence). Trimming took 5 bases from V and 2 from J, leaving 12 bases between them. CDR3 DNA: TGTGCCAGTAGTTGGCAGGGACTAAACTATGGCTACACCTTC. Amino acid sequence: CASSWQGLNYGYTF.

V and J are TRBV9 and TRBJ1-2; D is perhaps TRBD1 (6 bases). Looked up from germline, CDR1 is SGDLS and CDR2 is YYNGEE. The germline V and J ends were trimmed by 2 bases and 7 bases, with 12 bases remaining between them. The CDR3 runs 13 residues. The DNA for the CDR3 is TGTGCCAGCAGCGTCCCGGGAGGGGGTGGCTACACCTTC. It yields the protein CASSVPGGGGYTF. Supplemented by reference TRBV9 and TRBJ1-2, the full variable domain reads DSGVTQTPKHLITATGQRVTLRCSPRSGDLSVYWYQQSLDQGLQFLIQYYNGEERAKGNILERFSAQQFPDLHSELNLSSLELGDSALYFCASSVPGGGGYTFGSGTRLTVV.

By sample fraction, this clone is medium-sized. J is TRBJ2-1 and V is TRBV15, with 8 bases identical to TRBD2. Germline V gene sequence: CDR1 LNHNV, CDR2 YYDKDF (reference sequence). With V trimmed by 0 bases and J by 7 bases, 8 bases remained unmatched. The CDR3 sequence is 16 residues long. The CDR3, as DNA: TGTGCCACCAGCAGAGAAGGAGCGGGAGTCTCGAATGAGCAGTTCTTC. This codes for CATSREGAGVSNEQFF.

By sample share, this clone is medium-sized. V gene TRBV15 combines with J gene TRBJ1-5, with 7 bases matching TRBD1. Germline V gives CDR1 LNHNV, CDR2 YYDKDF (reference sequence). The CDR3 loop spans 15 amino acids. The trim removed 5 bases at V and 4 bases at J, leaving 8 bases unmatched. CDR3 sequence: CATSVAPGGNQPQHF. CDR3 nucleotides: TGTGCCACCAGCGTAGCCCCAGGGGGTAATCAGCCCCAGCATTTT.

This clone showed up just once. This chain joins TRBV6-5 and TRBJ1-1; 9 bases line up with TRBD1. The germline V gene has CDR1 MNHEY and CDR2 SVGAGI. This CDR3 is 12 amino acids long. After removal of 8 bases from V and 5 bases from J, the junction contained 3 bases not matched to a gene. CDR3 DNA sequence: TGTGCCAGCCTACAGGGGGCAACTGAAGCTTTCTTT. This gives the protein CASLQGATEAFF.

The chain recombines TRBV4-3 with TRBJ2-3; 8 bases match TRBD2. The CDR3 has 15 amino acids. In germline, CDR1 is LGHNA, CDR2 YSLEER. V was clipped by 2 bases and J by 3 bases; unmatched bases: 4. The CDR3 sequence: CASSQSGGRTDTQYF. CDR3 nucleotide sequence: TGCGCCAGCAGCCAATCGGGGGGGCGGACAGATACGCAGTATTTT.

The chain combines TRBV7-6 with TRBJ2-1; 10 nucleotides agree with TRBD1. This CDR3 spans 17 amino acids. Germline loops: CDR1 SGHVS, CDR2 FNYEAQ. The J segment lost 7 bases and the V segment lost 1 base, leaving 10 bases of the junction unmatched. The CDR3 reads CASSLDPTGGDVNEQFF. CDR3 DNA sequence: TGTGCCAGCAGCTTAGATCCGACAGGGGGCGATGTTAATGAGCAGTTCTTC.

This clone was detected a few times. The V call is TRBV11-3, the J call TRBJ2-1; a weak D match, TRBD2 (6 bases). The CDR3 is made up of 14 amino acids. V was clipped by 0 bases and J by 9 bases, with 12 bases between them. From germline, CDR1 is SGHNT and CDR2 YENEEA. The CDR3 region has the DNA TGTGCCAGCAGCTTAGAAACGGGGCGGGGTGAGCAGTTCTTC. Its protein is CASSLETGRGEQFF.